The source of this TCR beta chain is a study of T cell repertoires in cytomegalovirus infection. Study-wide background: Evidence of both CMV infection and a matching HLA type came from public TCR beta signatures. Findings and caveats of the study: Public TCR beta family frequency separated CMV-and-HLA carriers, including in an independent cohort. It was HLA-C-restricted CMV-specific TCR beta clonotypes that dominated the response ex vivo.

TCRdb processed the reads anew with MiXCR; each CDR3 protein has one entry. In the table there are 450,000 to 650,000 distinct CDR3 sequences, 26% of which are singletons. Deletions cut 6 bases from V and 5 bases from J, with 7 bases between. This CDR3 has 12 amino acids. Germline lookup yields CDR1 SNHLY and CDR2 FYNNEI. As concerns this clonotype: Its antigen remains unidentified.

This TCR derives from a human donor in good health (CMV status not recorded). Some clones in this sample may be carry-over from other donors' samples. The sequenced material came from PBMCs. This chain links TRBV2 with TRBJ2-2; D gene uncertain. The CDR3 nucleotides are TGTGCCAGCAGAGACTTAACCGGGGAGCTGTTTTTT. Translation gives CASRDLTGELFF. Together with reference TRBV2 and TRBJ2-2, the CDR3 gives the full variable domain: EPEVTQTPSHQVTQMGQEVILRCVPISNHLYFYWYRQILGQKVEFLVSFYNNEISEKSEIFDDQFSVERPDGSNFTLKIRSTKLEDSAMYFCASRDLTGELFFGEGSRLTVL.